Presented here are 24 T cell receptor beta chains from one specimen sequenced in a study of monozygotic twins with inflammatory bowel disease. From its re-call of the 5' RACE reads, TCRdb lists each CDR3 protein once, without DNA. The clone table shows 300,000 to 450,000 distinct CDR3 sequences, with the ten largest holding around 2.6%. The sequencing sample was made of blood. The receptors shown here come from a human donor with ulcerative colitis or Crohn's disease, or a healthy co-twin of an affected twin (not recorded which).

CDR3 amino acids: CSAYSGTAKNIQYF. The chain uses TRBV20-1 and TRBJ2-4; TCRdb returns TRBD1, unconfirmable since there is no DNA. The CDR3 is made up of 14 amino acids. Germline V CDR1 and CDR2: DFQATT, SNEGSKA (reference sequence).

V is TRBV3-1 and J is TRBJ2-7; there is no DNA to check the TCRdb D call of TRBD2. The CDR3 extends over 16 amino acids. Germline-derived CDR1 and CDR2 are LGHDT and YNNKEL (reference sequence). CDR3: CASSHLAGGSPREQYF.

The chain has TRBV5-1 and TRBJ2-7. This CDR3 contains 15 residues. Germline CDR1 SGHRS, CDR2 YFSETQ. CDR3 sequence reads: CASSLDRGSPHEQYF.

CDR3 in amino acids: CASSPSRGTGRGYTF. The chain recombines TRBV18 with TRBJ1-2; TCRdb gives TRBD1 as the D gene, but with no DNA this cannot be confirmed. CDR3 size: 15 residues. Germline CDR1 KGHSH, CDR2 LQKENI.

The CDR3: CAGAKRGYQETQYF. The chain has TRBV21-1 and TRBJ2-5; lacking DNA, the TRBD1 call made by TCRdb goes unchecked. TRBV21-1 is a listed pseudogene. This CDR3 region has 14 residues.

The V gene is TRBV27, the J gene TRBJ1-1; TCRdb lists TRBD1, though no DNA is available to test this call. The CDR3 contains 16 residues. Germline V gene data show CDR1 as MNHEY and CDR2 as SMNVEV (reference sequence). CDR3 amino acids: CASRVSWGNLNTEAFF.

This chain joins TRBV18 and TRBJ2-7; without DNA, the TCRdb call of TRBD2 cannot be checked. CDR1 and CDR2 from the germline V gene are KGHSH and LQKENI. This CDR3 is built from 14 residues. The CDR3 sequence: CASSPSPASYEQYF.

The chain couples TRBV6-2 or TRBV6-3 to TRBJ2-7. Germline V lookup: CDR1 MNHEY, CDR2 SVGEGT. This CDR3 has 11 amino acids. The CDR3 loop reads CASGTSYEQYF.

The V and J genes are TRBV24-1 and TRBJ2-5; as DNA is missing, the TRBD2 call by TCRdb cannot be tested. Germline values: CDR1 KGHDR, CDR2 SFDVKD. The CDR3 length is 20 residues. The CDR3 reads CATKDRGPSGGALWQETQYF.

The genes are TRBV7-9 and TRBJ1-4; lacking DNA, the TRBD1 call made by TCRdb goes unchecked. This CDR3 region has 13 residues. Germline lookup yields CDR1 SEHNR and CDR2 FQNEAQ (reference sequence). CDR3 region: CASSLGRTEKLFF.

The chain couples TRBV4-3 to TRBJ2-3; TCRdb's assignment of TRBD1 cannot be checked, as there is no DNA. This CDR3 has 17 amino acids. Germline assignment: CDR1 LGHNA and CDR2 YSLEER. The CDR3 is CASSQDLGRGNTDTQYF.

This chain uses TRBV9 with TRBJ2-7. The CDR3 loop spans 15 amino acids. The V gene's germline CDR1 is SGDLS and CDR2 YYNGEE. The CDR3: CASSVDPTLTYEQYF.

The chain couples TRBV20-1 to TRBJ1-1. This CDR3 has 14 amino acids. CDR1 and CDR2 (germline): DFQATT, SNEGSKA (reference sequence). CDR3 protein: CSATSGHYNTEAFF.

The chain is built from TRBV2 and TRBJ2-7; TCRdb names TRBD1, which stays unverified in the absence of DNA. This CDR3 has 14 residues. From germline, CDR1 is SNHLY and CDR2 FYNNEI. The CDR3 sequence is CASSENGHIYEQYF.

J is TRBJ1-2 and V is TRBV18; TCRdb lists TRBD1, though no DNA is available to test this call. Germline lookup yields CDR1 KGHSH and CDR2 LQKENI. The CDR3 spans 15 residues. Here the CDR3 reads CASSPPNRADYGYTF.

The V gene is TRBV12-3 or TRBV12-4, the J gene TRBJ1-5; the TCRdb call, TRBD1, lacks DNA for checking. CDR3 length: 15 amino acids. CDR3 in amino acids: CASSFSGEFNQPQHF.

This chain's CDR3 is CASSPQDSQETQYF. The genes are TRBV11-1 and TRBJ2-5; TCRdb names TRBD1, which stays unverified in the absence of DNA. The germline gives CDR1 SGHAT, CDR2 FQDESV (reference sequence). The CDR3 loop spans 14 amino acids.

The V and J genes are TRBV18 and TRBJ2-5. This CDR3 region has 15 residues. The germline V gene encodes CDR1 KGHSH and CDR2 LQKENI. The CDR3 here is CASSPPNVGTRAQYF.

The chain carries TRBV5-1 and TRBJ1-5. The CDR3 loop spans 14 amino acids. Per the germline V gene, CDR1 is SGHRS and CDR2 is YFSETQ. CDR3 loop: CASSLEEGRQPQHF.

CDR3 in amino acids: CAIRDRDNSPLHF. The rearrangement joins TRBV10-3 to TRBJ1-6; TCRdb reports TRBD1, a call that lacks DNA to check it against. CDR3 length: 13 residues. Per germline, CDR1 ENHRY and CDR2 SYGVKD.

The V and J genes are TRBV20-1 and TRBJ2-2. Germline CDR1 reads DFQATT; CDR2 reads SNEGSKA (reference sequence). The CDR3 is 13 amino acids. The CDR3 sequence: CSASFVATGELFF.

The chain combines TRBV9 with TRBJ2-1; no DNA is available, so the TRBD2 call from TCRdb remains unchecked. Germline V gives CDR1 SGDLS, CDR2 YYNGEE. This CDR3 is 16 amino acids long. This CDR3 reads CASSVRSGGVYNEQFF. Full variable domain (rest looked up from reference TRBV9 and TRBJ2-1): DSGVTQTPKHLITATGQRVTLRCSPRSGDLSVYWYQQSLDQGLQFLIQYYNGEERAKGNILERFSAQQFPDLHSELNLSSLELGDSALYFCASSVRSGGVYNEQFFGPGTRLTVL.

This chain links TRBV7-2 with TRBJ2-3. This CDR3 contains 14 residues. The V gene's germline CDR1 is SGHTA and CDR2 FQGNSA. The CDR3 reads CASSLTFREDTQYF.

The chain combines TRBV18 with TRBJ1-1; the D gene TCRdb calls, TRBD1, cannot be checked with no DNA. This CDR3 is built from 15 residues. The germline V gene has CDR1 KGHSH and CDR2 LQKENI. The CDR3 here is CASSPPQGGNTEAFF.